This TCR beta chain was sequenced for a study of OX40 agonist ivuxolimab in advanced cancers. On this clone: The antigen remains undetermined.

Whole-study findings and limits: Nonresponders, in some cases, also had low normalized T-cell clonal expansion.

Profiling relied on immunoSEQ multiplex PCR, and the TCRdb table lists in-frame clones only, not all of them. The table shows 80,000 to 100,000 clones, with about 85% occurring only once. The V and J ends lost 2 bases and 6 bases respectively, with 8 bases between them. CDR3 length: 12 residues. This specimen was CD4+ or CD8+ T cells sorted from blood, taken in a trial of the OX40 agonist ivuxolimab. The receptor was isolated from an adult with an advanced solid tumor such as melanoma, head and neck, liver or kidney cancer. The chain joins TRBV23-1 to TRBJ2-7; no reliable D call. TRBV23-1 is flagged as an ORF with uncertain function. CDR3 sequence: CASSQPPSEQYF. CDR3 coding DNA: TGCGCCAGCAGTCAACCCCCTAGCGAGCAGTACTTC.